The T cell receptor beta chain described here comes from a study of T cell responses to AZD1222 COVID-19 vaccine. Broader study findings: Reportedly, close to half of spike-specific TCRs are directed against unmutated variant regions.

In regard to this clone: What it binds is unknown.

There are 15 residues in the CDR3. The V gene's germline CDR1 is MNHEY and CDR2 SVGEGT. V was trimmed by 0 bases and J by 12 bases, leaving 18 bases between them. The repertoire was sequenced with immunoSEQ multiplex PCR; TCRdb's copy has only in-frame clones and lacks some. The repertoire holds about 140,000 clones, around 84% seen once, with about 4% in the top ten. The receptor's source is an adult in good health. The sequencing used peripheral blood, collected on day 0 of AZD1222 vaccination. The chain carries TRBV6-2 or TRBV6-3 and TRBJ1-5; perhaps TRBD1 as D (5 bases). The CDR3 DNA follows: TGTGCCAGCAGTTACTCTTGGGGGACGGAAGAGGGCCAGCATTTT. It encodes CASSYSWGTEEGQHF.